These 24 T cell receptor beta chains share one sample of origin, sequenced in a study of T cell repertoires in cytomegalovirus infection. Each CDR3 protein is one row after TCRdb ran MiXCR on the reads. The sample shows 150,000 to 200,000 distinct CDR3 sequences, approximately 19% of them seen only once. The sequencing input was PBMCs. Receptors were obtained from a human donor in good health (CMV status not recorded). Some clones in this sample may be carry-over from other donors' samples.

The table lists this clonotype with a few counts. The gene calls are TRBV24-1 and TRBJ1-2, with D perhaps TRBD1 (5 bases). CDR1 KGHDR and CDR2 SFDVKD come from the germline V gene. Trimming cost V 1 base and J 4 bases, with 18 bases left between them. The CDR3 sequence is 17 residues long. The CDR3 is CATSDFIPDTGSYGYTF. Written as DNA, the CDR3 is TGTGCCACCAGTGATTTCATCCCGGACACCGGCAGCTATGGCTACACCTTC.

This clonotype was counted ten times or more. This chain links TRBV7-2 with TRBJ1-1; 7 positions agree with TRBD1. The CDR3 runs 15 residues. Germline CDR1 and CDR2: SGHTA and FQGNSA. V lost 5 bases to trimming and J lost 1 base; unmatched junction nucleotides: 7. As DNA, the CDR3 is TGTGCCAGCAGCCTCCTGACAGGGACGAACACTGAAGCTTTCTTT. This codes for CASSLLTGTNTEAFF.

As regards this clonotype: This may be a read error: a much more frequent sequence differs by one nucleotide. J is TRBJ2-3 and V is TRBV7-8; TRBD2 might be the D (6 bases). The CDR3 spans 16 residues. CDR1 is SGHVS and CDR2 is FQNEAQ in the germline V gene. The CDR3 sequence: CANSSLGGEAGDTQYF. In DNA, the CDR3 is TGTGCCAACAGCTCACTCGGCGGGGAGGCTGGGGATACGCAGTATTTT.

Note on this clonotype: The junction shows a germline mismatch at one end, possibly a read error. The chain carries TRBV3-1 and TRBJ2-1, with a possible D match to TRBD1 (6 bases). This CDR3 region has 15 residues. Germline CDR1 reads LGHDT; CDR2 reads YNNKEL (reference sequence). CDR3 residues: CASRQVGQFNNEQFF. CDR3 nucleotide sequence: TGTGCCAGCAGGCAAGTTGGACAGTTTAACAATGAGCAGTTCTTC.

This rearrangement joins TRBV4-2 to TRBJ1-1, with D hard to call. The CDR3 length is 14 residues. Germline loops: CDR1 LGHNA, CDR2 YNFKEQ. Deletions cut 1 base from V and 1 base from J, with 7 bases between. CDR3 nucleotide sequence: TGTGCCAGCAGCCAAGGGGCAGGGAACACTGAAGCTTTCTTT. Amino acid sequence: CASSQGAGNTEAFF.

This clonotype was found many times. The CDR3 nucleotides are TGCGCCAGCAGCCAAGATAGGGAGGGATCCAGGTACGAGCAGTACTTC. Protein product: CASSQDREGSRYEQYF. V and J are TRBV4-1 and TRBJ2-7, with 7 bases aligning to TRBD2. This CDR3 spans 16 amino acids. Germline values: CDR1 MGHRA, CDR2 YSYEKL. Trimming at V came to 0 bases and at J to 4 bases, leaving 9 bases not matched to a gene.

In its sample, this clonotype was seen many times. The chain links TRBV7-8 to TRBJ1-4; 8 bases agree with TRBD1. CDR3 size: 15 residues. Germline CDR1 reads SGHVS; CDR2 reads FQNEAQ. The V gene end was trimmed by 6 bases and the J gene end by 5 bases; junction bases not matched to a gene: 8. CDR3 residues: CASSRSDRDNEKLFF. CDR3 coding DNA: TGTGCCAGCAGTCGATCGGACAGGGACAATGAAAAACTGTTTTTT.

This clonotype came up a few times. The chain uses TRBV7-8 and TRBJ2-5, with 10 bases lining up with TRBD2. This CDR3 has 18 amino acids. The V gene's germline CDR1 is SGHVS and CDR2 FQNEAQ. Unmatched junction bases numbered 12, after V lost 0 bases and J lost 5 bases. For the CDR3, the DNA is TGTGCCAGCAGCTTAGCTCGTGAACTAGCGGGGAGGAGGGAGACCCAGTACTTC. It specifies CASSLARELAGRRETQYF.

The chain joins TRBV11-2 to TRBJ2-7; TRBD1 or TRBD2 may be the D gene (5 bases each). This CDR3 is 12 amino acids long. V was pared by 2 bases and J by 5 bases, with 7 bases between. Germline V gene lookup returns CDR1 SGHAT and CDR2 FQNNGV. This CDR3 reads CASSLWGNEQYF. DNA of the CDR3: TGTGCCAGCAGCTTATGGGGGAACGAGCAGTACTTC.

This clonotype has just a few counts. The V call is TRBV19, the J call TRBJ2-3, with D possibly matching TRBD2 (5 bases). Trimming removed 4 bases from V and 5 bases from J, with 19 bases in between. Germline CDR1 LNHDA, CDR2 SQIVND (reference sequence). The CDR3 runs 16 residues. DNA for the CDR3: TGTGCCAGTAGTACCGATAATCCGGGAAACAGAGATACGCAGTATTTT. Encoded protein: CASSTDNPGNRDTQYF.

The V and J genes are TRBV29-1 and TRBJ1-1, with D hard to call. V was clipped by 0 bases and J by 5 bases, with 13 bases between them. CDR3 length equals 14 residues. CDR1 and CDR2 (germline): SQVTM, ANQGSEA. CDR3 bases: TGCAGCGTTGAAGAGAGAGGTCTTGGGACTGAAGCTTTCTTT. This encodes CSVEERGLGTEAFF.

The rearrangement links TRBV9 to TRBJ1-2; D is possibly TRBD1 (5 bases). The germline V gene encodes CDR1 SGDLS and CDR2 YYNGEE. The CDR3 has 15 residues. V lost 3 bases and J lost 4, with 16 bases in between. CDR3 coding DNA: TGTGCCAGCAGCGCAAAAGCCGGGACGCTCTATGGCTACACCTTC. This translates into CASSAKAGTLYGYTF. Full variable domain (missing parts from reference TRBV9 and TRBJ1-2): DSGVTQTPKHLITATGQRVTLRCSPRSGDLSVYWYQQSLDQGLQFLIQYYNGEERAKGNILERFSAQQFPDLHSELNLSSLELGDSALYFCASSAKAGTLYGYTFGSGTRLTVV.

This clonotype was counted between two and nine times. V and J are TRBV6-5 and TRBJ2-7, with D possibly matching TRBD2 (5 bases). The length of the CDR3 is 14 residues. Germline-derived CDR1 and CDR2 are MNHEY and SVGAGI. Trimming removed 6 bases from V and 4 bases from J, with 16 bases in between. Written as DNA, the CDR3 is TGTGCCAGCAGGTCCGCGGGCCGCGGGTACGAGCAGTACTTC. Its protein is CASRSAGRGYEQYF.

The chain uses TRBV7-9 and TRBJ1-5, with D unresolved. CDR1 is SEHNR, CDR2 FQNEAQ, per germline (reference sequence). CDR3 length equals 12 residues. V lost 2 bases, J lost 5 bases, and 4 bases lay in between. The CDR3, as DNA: TGTGCCAGCAGCTTATACGATCAGCCCCAGCATTTT. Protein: CASSLYDQPQHF. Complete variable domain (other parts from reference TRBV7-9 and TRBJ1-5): DTGVSQNPRHKITKRGQNVTFRCDPISEHNRLYWYRQTLGQGPEFLTYFQNEAQLEKSRLLSDRFSAERPKGSFSTLEIQRTEQGDSAMYLCASSLYDQPQHFGDGTRLSIL.

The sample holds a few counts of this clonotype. CDR3 sequence: CASSLGGAAGTGELFF. The CDR3 DNA reads TGTGCCAGCAGCTTAGGAGGGGCTGCTGGTACCGGGGAGCTGTTTTTT. The rearrangement links TRBV7-2 to TRBJ2-2, with D perhaps assigned TRBD1 or TRBD2 (5 bases each). Germline V lookup: CDR1 SGHTA, CDR2 FQGNSA. V lost 1 base and J lost 5, with 14 bases in between. This CDR3 region has 16 residues.

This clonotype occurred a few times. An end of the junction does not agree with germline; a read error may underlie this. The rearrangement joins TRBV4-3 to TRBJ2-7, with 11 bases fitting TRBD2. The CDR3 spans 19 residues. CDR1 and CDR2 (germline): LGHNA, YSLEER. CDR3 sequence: CASSKEAPASGGTSYEQYF. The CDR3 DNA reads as TGCGCCAGCAGCAAAGAGGCCCCAGCTAGCGGGGGGACCTCCTACGAGCAGTACTTC.

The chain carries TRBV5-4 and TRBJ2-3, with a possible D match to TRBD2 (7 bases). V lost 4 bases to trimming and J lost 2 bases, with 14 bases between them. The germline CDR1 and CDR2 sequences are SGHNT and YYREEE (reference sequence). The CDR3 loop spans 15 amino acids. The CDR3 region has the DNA TGTGCCAGCAGCCAAGCGGGACACCACACAGATACGCAGTATTTT. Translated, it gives CASSQAGHHTDTQYF.

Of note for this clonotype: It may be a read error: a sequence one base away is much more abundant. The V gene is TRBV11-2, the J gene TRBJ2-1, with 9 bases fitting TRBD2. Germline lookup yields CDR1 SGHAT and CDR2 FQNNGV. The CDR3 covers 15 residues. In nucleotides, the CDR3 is TGTGCCAGCAGCTTAGTAGCGGGAGAGCGGAATGAGCAGTTATTC. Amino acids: CASSLVAGERNEQLF.

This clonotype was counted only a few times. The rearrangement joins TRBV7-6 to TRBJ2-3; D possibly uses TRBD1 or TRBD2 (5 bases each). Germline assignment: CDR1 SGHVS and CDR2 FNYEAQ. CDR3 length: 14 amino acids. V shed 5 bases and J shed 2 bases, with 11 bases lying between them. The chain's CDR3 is CASSRGGNTDTQYF. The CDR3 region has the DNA TGTGCCAGCAGCCGTGGGGGAAACACAGATACGCAGTATTTT.

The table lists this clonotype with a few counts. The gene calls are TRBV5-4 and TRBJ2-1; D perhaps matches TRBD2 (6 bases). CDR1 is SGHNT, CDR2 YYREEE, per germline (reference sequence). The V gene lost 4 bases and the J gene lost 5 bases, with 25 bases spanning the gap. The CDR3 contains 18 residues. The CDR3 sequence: CASSLSLLSGQSNNEQFF. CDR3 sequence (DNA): TGTGCCAGCAGCCTCTCCTTGCTTAGCGGCCAGTCCAACAATGAGCAGTTCTTC.

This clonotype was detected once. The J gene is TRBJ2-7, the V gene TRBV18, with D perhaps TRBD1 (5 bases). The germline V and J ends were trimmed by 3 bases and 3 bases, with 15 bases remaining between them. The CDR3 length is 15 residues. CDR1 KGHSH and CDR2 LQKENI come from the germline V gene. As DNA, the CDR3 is TGTGCCAGCTCACCCTATACAGGACCGGACTACGAGCAGTACTTC. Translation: CASSPYTGPDYEQYF.

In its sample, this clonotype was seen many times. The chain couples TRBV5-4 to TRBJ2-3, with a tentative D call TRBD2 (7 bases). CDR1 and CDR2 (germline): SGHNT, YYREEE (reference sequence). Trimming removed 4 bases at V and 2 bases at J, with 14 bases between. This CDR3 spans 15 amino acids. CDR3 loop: CASSGGGRFTDTQYF. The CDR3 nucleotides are TGTGCCAGCAGCGGCGGGGGCAGATTCACAGATACGCAGTATTTT.

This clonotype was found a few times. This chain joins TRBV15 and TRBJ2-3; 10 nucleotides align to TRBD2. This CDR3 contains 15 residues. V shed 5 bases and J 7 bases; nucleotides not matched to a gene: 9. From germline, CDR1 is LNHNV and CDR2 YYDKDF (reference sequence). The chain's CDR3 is CATSSQREGRYTQYF. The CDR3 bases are TGTGCCACCAGCTCGCAGCGGGAGGGCCGATATACGCAGTATTTT.

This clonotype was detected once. The CDR3 spells CASSLGELANYGYTF. The DNA of the CDR3 is TGTGCCAGCAGCTTAGGGGAGTTAGCTAACTATGGCTACACCTTC. This chain links TRBV7-9 with TRBJ1-2; D is undetermined. Trimming removed 1 base at V and 0 bases at J, with 9 bases between. The CDR3 runs to 15 residues. Germline V gives CDR1 SEHNR, CDR2 FQNEAQ (reference sequence).